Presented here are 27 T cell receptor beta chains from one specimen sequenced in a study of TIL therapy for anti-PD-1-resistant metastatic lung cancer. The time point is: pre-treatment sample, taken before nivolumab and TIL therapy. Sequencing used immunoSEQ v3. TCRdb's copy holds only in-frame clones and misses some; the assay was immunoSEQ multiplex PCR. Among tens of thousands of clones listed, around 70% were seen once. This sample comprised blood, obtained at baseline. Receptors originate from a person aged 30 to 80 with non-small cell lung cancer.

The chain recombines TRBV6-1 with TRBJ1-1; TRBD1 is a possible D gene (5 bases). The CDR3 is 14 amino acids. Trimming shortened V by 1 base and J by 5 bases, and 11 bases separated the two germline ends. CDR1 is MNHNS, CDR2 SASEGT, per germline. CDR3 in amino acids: CASSEVRGVTEAFF. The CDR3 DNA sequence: TGTGCCAGCAGTGAAGTACGGGGGGTGACTGAAGCTTTCTTT.

The CDR3 spells CASSRARNQPQHF. The CDR3 DNA reads TGTGCCAGCAGCCGGGCCCGGAATCAGCCCCAGCATTTT. The chain links TRBV7-6 to TRBJ1-5, with no clear D. The CDR3 sequence is 13 residues long. Germline V gives CDR1 SGHVS, CDR2 FNYEAQ. Trimming left V 5 bases short and J 4 bases short, with 9 bases between.

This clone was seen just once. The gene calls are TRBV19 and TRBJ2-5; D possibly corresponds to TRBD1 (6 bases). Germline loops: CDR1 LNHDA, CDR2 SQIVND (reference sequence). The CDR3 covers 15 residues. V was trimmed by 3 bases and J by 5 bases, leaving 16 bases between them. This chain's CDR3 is CASSIQGHLGETQYF. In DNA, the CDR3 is TGTGCCAGTAGTATCCAGGGGCACCTCGGTGAGACCCAGTACTTC.

The CDR3 DNA is TGTGCCAGCAGCTTCCCCGGGGGTTATCAGCCCCAGCATTTT. It yields the protein CASSFPGGYQPQHF. The chain is built from TRBV5-8 and TRBJ1-5, with a possible D match to TRBD1 (5 bases). Looked up from germline, CDR1 is SGHTS and CDR2 is YDEGEE. V was pared by 2 bases and J by 5 bases, with 11 bases between. The CDR3 totals 14 residues.

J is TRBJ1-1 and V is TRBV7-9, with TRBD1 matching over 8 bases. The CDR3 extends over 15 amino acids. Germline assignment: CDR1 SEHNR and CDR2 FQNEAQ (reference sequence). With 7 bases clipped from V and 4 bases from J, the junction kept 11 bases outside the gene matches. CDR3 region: CASTIGTGLVTEAFF. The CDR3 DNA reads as TGTGCCAGCACCATCGGGACAGGCTTAGTCACTGAAGCTTTCTTT.

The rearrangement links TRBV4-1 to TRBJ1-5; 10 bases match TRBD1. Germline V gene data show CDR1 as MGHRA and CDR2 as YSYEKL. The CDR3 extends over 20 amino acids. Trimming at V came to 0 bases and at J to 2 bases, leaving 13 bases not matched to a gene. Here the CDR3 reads CASSQDRRQGAGGGNQPQHF. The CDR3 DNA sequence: TGCGCCAGCAGCCAAGATAGGAGACAGGGGGCAGGAGGCGGCAATCAGCCCCAGCATTTT.

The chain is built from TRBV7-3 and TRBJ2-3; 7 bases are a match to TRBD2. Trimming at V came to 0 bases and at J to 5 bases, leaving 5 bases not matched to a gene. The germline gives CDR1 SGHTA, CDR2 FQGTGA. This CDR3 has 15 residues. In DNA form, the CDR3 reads TGTGCCAGCAGCTTAACTGGGACTACCGGAGATACGCAGTATTTT. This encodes CASSLTGTTGDTQYF.

Here the CDR3 DNA reads TGTGCCACGCAGGGGGGAGATGGGATGAACACTGAAGCTTTCTTT. It is translated as CATQGGDGMNTEAFF. The V and J genes are TRBV11-3 and TRBJ1-1; 7 bases are a match to TRBD1. The germline CDR1 and CDR2 sequences are SGHNT and YENEEA. The CDR3 is 15 residues long. After removal of 10 bases from V and 0 bases from J, the junction contained 11 bases not matched to a gene.

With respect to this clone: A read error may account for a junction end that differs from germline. The CDR3 here is CASSEDRSGRAQETQYF. The CDR3 nucleotides read TGCGCCAGCAGCGAAGACAGGAGCGGGAGGGCCCAAGAGACCCAGTACTTC. The chain uses TRBV4-3 and TRBJ2-5; 10 nucleotides align to TRBD2. This CDR3 comprises 17 residues. Germline V gene data show CDR1 as LGHNA and CDR2 as YSLEER.

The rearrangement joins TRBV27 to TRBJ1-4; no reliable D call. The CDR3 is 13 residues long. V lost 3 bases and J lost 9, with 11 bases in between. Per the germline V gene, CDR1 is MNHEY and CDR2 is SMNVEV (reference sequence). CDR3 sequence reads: CASSFGWTQKLFF. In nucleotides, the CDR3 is TGTGCCAGCAGTTTTGGCTGGACCCAAAAACTGTTTTTT.

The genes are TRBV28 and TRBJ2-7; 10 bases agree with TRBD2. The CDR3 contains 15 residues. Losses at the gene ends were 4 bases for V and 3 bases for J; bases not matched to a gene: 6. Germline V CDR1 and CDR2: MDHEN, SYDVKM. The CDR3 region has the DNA TGTGCCAGCAGTTCAGCCGGGACTAGCGACTACGAGCAGTACTTC. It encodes CASSSAGTSDYEQYF.

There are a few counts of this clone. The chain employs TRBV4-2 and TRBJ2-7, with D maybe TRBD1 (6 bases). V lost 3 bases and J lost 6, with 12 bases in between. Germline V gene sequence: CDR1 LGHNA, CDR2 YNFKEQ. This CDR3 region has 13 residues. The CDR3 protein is CASSHSGAGEQYF. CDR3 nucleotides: TGTGCCAGCAGCCATTCAGGGGCGGGCGAGCAGTACTTC.

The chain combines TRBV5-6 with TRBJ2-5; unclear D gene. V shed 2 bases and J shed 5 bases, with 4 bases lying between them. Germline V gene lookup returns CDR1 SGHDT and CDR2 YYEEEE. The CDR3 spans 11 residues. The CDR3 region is CASSFRETQYF. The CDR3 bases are TGTGCCAGCAGCTTTAGGGAGACCCAGTACTTC.

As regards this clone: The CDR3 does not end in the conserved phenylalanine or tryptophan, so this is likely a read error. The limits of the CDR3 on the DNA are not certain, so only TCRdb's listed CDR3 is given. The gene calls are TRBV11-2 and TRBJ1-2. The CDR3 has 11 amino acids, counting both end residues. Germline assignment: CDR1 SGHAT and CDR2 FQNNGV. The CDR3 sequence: CASSLQDLPSA.

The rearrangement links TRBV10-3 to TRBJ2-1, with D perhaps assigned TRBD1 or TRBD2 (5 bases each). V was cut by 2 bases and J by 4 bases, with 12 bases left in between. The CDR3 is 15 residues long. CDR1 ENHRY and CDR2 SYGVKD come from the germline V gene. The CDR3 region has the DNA TGTGCCATCAGTGAGGAGAGGGGTACGTACAATGAGCAGTTCTTC. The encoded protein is CAISEERGTYNEQFF.

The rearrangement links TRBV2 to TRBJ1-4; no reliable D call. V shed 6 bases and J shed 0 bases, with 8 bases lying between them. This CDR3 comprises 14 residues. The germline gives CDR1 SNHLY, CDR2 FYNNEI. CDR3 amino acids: CASRDSATNEKLFF. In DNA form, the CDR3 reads TGTGCCAGCAGGGACTCAGCAACTAATGAAAAACTGTTTTTT.

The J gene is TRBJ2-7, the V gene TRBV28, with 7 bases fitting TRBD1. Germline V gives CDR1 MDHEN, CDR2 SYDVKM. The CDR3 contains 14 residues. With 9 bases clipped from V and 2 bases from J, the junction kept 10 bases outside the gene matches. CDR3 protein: CASLAGDRAYEQYF. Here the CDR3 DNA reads TGTGCCAGTCTGGCTGGTGACAGGGCCTACGAGCAGTACTTC.

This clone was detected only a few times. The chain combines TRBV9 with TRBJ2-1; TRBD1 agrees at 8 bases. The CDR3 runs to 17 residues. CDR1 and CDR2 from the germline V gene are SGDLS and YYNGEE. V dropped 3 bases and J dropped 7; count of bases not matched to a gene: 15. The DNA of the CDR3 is TGTGCCAGCAGCGAGAACTACCGGGACAGGAACTTGAATGAGCAGTTCTTC. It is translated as CASSENYRDRNLNEQFF.

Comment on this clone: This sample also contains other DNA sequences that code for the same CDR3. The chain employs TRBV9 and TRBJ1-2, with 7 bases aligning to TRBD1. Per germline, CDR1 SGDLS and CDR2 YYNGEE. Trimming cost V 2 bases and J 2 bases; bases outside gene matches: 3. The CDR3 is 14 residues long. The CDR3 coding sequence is TGTGCCAGCAGCGTGGGGACAGAGAACTATGGCTACACCTTC. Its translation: CASSVGTENYGYTF.

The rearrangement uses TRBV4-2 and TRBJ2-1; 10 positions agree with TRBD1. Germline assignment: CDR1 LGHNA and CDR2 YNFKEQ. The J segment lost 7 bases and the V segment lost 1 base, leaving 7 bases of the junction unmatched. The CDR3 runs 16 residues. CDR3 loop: CASSQGVTGGLNEQFF. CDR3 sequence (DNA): TGTGCCAGCAGCCAAGGGGTGACAGGGGGCTTGAATGAGCAGTTCTTC.

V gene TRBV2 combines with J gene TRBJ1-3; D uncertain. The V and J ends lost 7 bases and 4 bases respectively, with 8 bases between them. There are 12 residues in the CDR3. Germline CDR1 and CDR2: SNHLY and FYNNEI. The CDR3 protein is CASNQDGNTIYF. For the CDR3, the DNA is TGTGCCAGCAACCAGGACGGAAACACCATATATTTT. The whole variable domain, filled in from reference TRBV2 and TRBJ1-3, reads EPEVTQTPSHQVTQMGQEVILRCVPISNHLYFYWYRQILGQKVEFLVSFYNNEISEKSEIFDDQFSVERPDGSNFTLKIRSTKLEDSAMYFCASNQDGNTIYFGEGSWLTVV.

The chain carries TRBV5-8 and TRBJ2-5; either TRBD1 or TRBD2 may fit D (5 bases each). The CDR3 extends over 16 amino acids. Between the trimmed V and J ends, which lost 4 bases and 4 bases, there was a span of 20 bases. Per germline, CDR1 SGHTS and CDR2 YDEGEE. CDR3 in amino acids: CASSVGKEGFRETQYF. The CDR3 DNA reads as TGTGCCAGCAGCGTAGGAAAAGAGGGGTTTCGAGAGACCCAGTACTTC.

DNA of the CDR3: TGTGCCAGCAGTCGTACGAATGAGCAGTTCTTC. Translating it yields CASSRTNEQFF. The chain recombines TRBV2 with TRBJ2-1; D gene ambiguous. Germline loops: CDR1 SNHLY, CDR2 FYNNEI. The length of the CDR3 is 11 residues. With 5 bases removed from V and 7 bases from J, the gap between germline ends came to 6 bases.

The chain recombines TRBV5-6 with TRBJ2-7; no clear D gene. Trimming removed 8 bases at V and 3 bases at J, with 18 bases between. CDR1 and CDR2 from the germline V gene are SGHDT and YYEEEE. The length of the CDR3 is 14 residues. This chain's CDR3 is CASGRVTIDYEQYF. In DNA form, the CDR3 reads TGTGCCAGTGGCCGAGTGACAATAGACTACGAGCAGTACTTC.

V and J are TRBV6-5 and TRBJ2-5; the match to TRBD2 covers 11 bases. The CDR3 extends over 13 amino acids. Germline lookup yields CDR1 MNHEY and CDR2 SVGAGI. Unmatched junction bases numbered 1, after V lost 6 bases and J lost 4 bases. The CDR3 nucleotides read TGTGCCAGCAGCGGACTAGCGGGAGAGACCCAGTACTTC. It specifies CASSGLAGETQYF.

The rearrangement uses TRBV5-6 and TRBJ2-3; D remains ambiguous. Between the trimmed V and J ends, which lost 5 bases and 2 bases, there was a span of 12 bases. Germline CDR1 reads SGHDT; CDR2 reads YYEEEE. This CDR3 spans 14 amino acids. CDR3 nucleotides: TGTGCCAGCAGTCCGGTTTGGTCCACAGATACGCAGTATTTT. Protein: CASSPVWSTDTQYF.

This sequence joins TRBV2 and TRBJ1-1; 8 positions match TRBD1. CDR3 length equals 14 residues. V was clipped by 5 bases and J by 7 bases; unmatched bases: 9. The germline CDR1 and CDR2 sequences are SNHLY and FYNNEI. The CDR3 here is CASSRDRGSNEAFF. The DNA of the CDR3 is TGTGCCAGCAGTAGAGACAGGGGTTCGAATGAAGCTTTCTTT.